The 30 T cell receptor beta chains listed next were all sequenced from one sample in a study of regulatory T cells in long-lasting Graves disease (dated by TCRdb to about 2021). Receptors were amplified or captured by multiplex PCR. Sequencing took place on an Illumina HiSeq 4000. CDR3 regions were amplified by Arm-PCR with iRepertoire HTBI primers to construct TCR beta libraries. TCRdb itself trimmed the public reads at Q25 with fastp, ran MiXCR and retained productive beta chains. CDR3 protein sequences are deduplicated, and each keeps its most common genes and DNA. Counted in this sample were over 350,000 distinct CDR3 sequences; 14% of them appeared once. The top ten clones comprise about 15% of the sample. The time point label, as the study defines it: newly diagnosed GD, antithyroid drugs for less than 3 months. For both TCR sequencing and RNA sequencing, RNA was extracted from PBMCs in TRIzol.

These data were likewise used in another study, on T cells in Graves' hyperthyroidism and ophthalmopathy.

The sample consisted of peripheral blood mononuclear cells (PBMCs), taken at new diagnosis, from a patient treated with antithyroid drugs. These receptors all stem from a woman aged 45-60 years with Graves disease. Donor details come from another sample of the same person, matched by shared clones.

This chain links TRBV5-1 with TRBJ2-1; 9 nucleotides align to TRBD2. Looked up from germline, CDR1 is SGHRS and CDR2 is YFSETQ. The CDR3 is 14 residues long. Trimming removed 0 bases from V and 6 bases from J; junction bases left unmatched: 1. CDR3 loop: CASSLVAGANEQFF. CDR3 nucleotides: TGCGCCAGCAGCTTGGTAGCGGGAGCCAATGAGCAGTTCTTC.

The gene calls are TRBV27 and TRBJ2-1; 10 bases line up with TRBD1. V gave up 3 bases and J gave up 4 bases; unmatched junction bases: 6. The germline gives CDR1 MNHEY, CDR2 SMNVEV (reference sequence). There are 16 residues in the CDR3. For the CDR3, the DNA is TGTGCCAGCAGTTTGGCCTCGGACAGGGGGTACAATGAGCAGTTCTTC. This encodes CASSLASDRGYNEQFF.

This clonotype was observed a few times. The J gene is TRBJ2-5, the V gene TRBV5-1; 8 nucleotides line up with TRBD1. The CDR3 sequence is 14 residues long. Looked up from germline, CDR1 is SGHRS and CDR2 is YFSETQ. V shed 6 bases and J 5 bases; nucleotides not matched to a gene: 9. Here the CDR3 reads CASTGQGGGETQYF. CDR3 coding DNA: TGCGCCAGCACTGGACAGGGAGGAGGGGAGACCCAGTACTTC.

This sequence joins TRBV6-5 and TRBJ2-1, with unresolved D. V lost 0 bases and J lost 5, with 5 bases in between. In germline, CDR1 is MNHEY, CDR2 SVGAGI. This CDR3 comprises 13 residues. CDR3 residues: CASSYSWDNEQFF. The CDR3 DNA follows: TGTGCCAGCAGTTACTCCTGGGACAATGAGCAGTTCTTC.

This clonotype appeared many times. This chain links TRBV29-1 with TRBJ2-7, with D tentatively TRBD2 (5 bases). There are 12 residues in the CDR3. Germline V CDR1 and CDR2: SQVTM, ANQGSEA. The germline V and J ends were trimmed by 7 bases and 3 bases, with 13 bases remaining between them. The CDR3 reads CSGRTGDYEQYF. The CDR3, as DNA: TGCAGCGGCCGGACCGGGGACTACGAGCAGTACTTC.

A few counts support this clonotype. This sequence joins TRBV10-2 and TRBJ2-2; D is unclear. This CDR3 is built from 16 residues. V was cut by 2 bases and J by 3 bases, with 13 bases left in between. Germline CDR1 and CDR2: WSHSY and SAAADI. CDR3 loop: CASSEDLGYDTGELFF. CDR3 DNA sequence: TGCGCCAGCAGTGAGGATCTAGGATACGACACCGGGGAGCTGTTTTTT.

This clonotype was found many times. The rearrangement links TRBV29-1 to TRBJ2-2, with a tentative D call TRBD2 (5 bases). With 5 bases removed from V and 4 bases from J, the gap between germline ends came to 20 bases. The CDR3 spans 16 residues. The V gene's germline CDR1 is SQVTM and CDR2 ANQGSEA. The CDR3 sequence: CSVLGEGVPSTGELFF. DNA for the CDR3: TGCAGCGTTCTTGGCGAGGGCGTCCCGTCCACCGGGGAGCTGTTTTTT.

This clonotype occurred many times. The rearrangement links TRBV9 to TRBJ2-1; D is unclear. CDR1 is SGDLS, CDR2 YYNGEE, per germline. The CDR3 runs 17 residues. Trimming cost V 1 base and J 5 bases, with 19 bases left between them. Here the CDR3 reads CASSVSVAHLENNEQFF. CDR3 bases: TGTGCCAGCAGCGTATCCGTGGCGCATCTAGAGAACAATGAGCAGTTCTTC.

This clonotype was recorded at least ten times. The chain employs TRBV2 and TRBJ1-5; D gene unclear. CDR1 is SNHLY, CDR2 FYNNEI, per germline. The CDR3 contains 13 residues. Trimming pared 7 bases from V and 6 bases from J, leaving 13 bases between. The CDR3 coding sequence is TGTGCCAGCAAAGGGTCAGTTCTTCAGCCCCAGCATTTT. Translation gives CASKGSVLQPQHF.

The CDR3 DNA is TGTGCCTGGAGTGTCGGCCAGGGGGCTATGAACACTGAAGCTTTCTTT. Its translation is CAWSVGQGAMNTEAFF. The genes are TRBV30 and TRBJ1-1, with 8 nucleotides matching TRBD1. The germline CDR1 and CDR2 sequences are GTSNPN and SVGIG (reference sequence). The trim removed 0 bases at V and 0 bases at J, leaving 6 bases unmatched. This CDR3 is 16 amino acids long. Using reference TRBV30 and TRBJ1-1 for the parts outside the CDR3, the full variable domain is SQTIHQWPATLVQPVGSPLSLECTVEGTSNPNLYWYRQAAGRGLQLLFYSVGIGQISSEVPQNLSASRPQDRQFILSSKKLLLSDSGFYLCAWSVGQGAMNTEAFFGQGTRLTVV.

This clonotype was observed at least ten times. V usage is TRBV28 and J usage is TRBJ1-6; 8 bases fit TRBD1. In germline, CDR1 is MDHEN, CDR2 SYDVKM. The CDR3 runs 19 residues. Germline trimming cut 2 bases from V and 9 bases from J; bases unmatched to any gene: 18. CDR3 in amino acids: CASSLLKGGTGGTISPLHF. DNA for the CDR3: TGTGCCAGCAGTTTACTCAAGGGGGGGACAGGCGGTACGATTTCACCCCTCCACTTT.

In its sample, this clonotype was seen many times. This sequence joins TRBV24-1 and TRBJ1-1; D remains unclear. The ends were cut back, 0 bases at V and 0 bases at J, with 13 bases in the middle. The CDR3 has 17 amino acids. Looked up from germline, CDR1 is KGHDR and CDR2 is SFDVKD. CDR3: CATSDLQRVDMNTEAFF. Written as DNA, the CDR3 is TGTGCCACCAGTGATTTGCAAAGAGTAGACATGAACACTGAAGCTTTCTTT.

This clonotype was counted ten times or more. The chain combines TRBV28 with TRBJ2-3, with D maybe TRBD2 (5 bases). Trimming took off 3 bases at V and 1 base at J, with 11 bases between the two ends. The CDR3 is 15 residues long. Germline loops: CDR1 MDHEN, CDR2 SYDVKM. CDR3 in amino acids: CASSFGLEGTDTQYF. CDR3 nucleotide sequence: TGTGCCAGCAGTTTCGGGCTGGAGGGCACAGATACGCAGTATTTT.

This clonotype was seen ten or more times. The gene calls are TRBV9 and TRBJ2-2; 9 positions agree with TRBD1. Germline-derived CDR1 and CDR2 are SGDLS and YYNGEE. The ends lost 3 bases at V and 7 bases at J; junction bases unmatched: 4. CDR3 length: 14 amino acids. CDR3 sequence reads: CASSAWTGVGELFF. CDR3 DNA sequence: TGTGCCAGCAGCGCATGGACAGGGGTCGGGGAGCTGTTTTTT. The full variable domain, completed using reference TRBV9 and TRBJ2-2, is DSGVTQTPKHLITATGQRVTLRCSPRSGDLSVYWYQQSLDQGLQFLIQYYNGEERAKGNILERFSAQQFPDLHSELNLSSLELGDSALYFCASSAWTGVGELFFGEGSRLTVL.

In this sample, this clonotype turned up many times. V usage is TRBV20-1 and J usage is TRBJ2-3; a weak D match, TRBD2 (6 bases). V dropped 6 bases and J dropped 4 bases, with 20 bases sitting between them. Germline CDR1 DFQATT, CDR2 SNEGSKA (reference sequence). This CDR3 has 15 residues. This chain's CDR3 is CSAPLGSGRADTQYF. The CDR3, as DNA: TGCAGTGCACCACTCGGTAGCGGCCGGGCAGATACGCAGTATTTT.

In its sample, this clonotype was seen a few times. The chain uses TRBV5-8 and TRBJ2-7; the match to TRBD1 covers 11 bases. Looked up from germline, CDR1 is SGHTS and CDR2 is YDEGEE. This CDR3 contains 15 residues. Trimming took 1 base from V and 3 from J; bases not matched to a gene: 3. The CDR3 DNA reads as TGTGCCAGCAGCTTGTTTGGGACAGGGGGCTACGAGCAGTACTTC. This translates into CASSLFGTGGYEQYF.

V is TRBV6-2 or TRBV6-3 and J is TRBJ2-5, with 7 bases that match TRBD2. There are 14 residues in the CDR3. V lost 7 bases, J lost 4 bases, and 9 bases stayed unmatched. From germline, CDR1 is MNHEY and CDR2 SVGEGT. CDR3 nucleotides: TGTGCCAGCAAAAGGGCGGGAGTCCTAGAGACCCAGTACTTC. Its translation: CASKRAGVLETQYF.

As regards this clonotype: Because the CDR3's place on the DNA is in doubt, the DNA is left out and the CDR3 is given as listed by TCRdb. The rearrangement links TRBV28 to TRBJ1-1; the tabulated D call, TRBD1, remains unverified against the DNA. Germline lookup yields CDR1 MDHEN and CDR2 SYDVKM. From its first to its last residue, the CDR3 has 24 amino acids. The CDR3 protein is CASRRTGDNEQFFGPGTLNTEAFF.

This clonotype was observed a handful of times. This chain connects TRBV20-1 to TRBJ2-7, with D possibly being TRBD1 (6 bases). The CDR3 spans 15 residues. V was trimmed by 3 bases and J by 3 bases, leaving 18 bases between them. Germline CDR1 DFQATT, CDR2 SNEGSKA (reference sequence). The CDR3: CSASPGTRRNYEQYF. CDR3 nucleotides: TGCAGTGCTAGTCCCGGGACAAGGCGCAACTACGAGCAGTACTTC.

The chain links TRBV4-1 to TRBJ1-4; possible D gene TRBD1, 5 bases. This CDR3 region has 12 residues. Germline V gene sequence: CDR1 MGHRA, CDR2 YSYEKL. Trimming stripped 2 bases from V and 8 bases from J, with 6 bases between. CDR3: CASSQRGEKLFF. DNA for the CDR3: TGCGCCAGCAGCCAACGGGGGGAAAAACTGTTTTTT.

Ten or more counts support this clonotype. CDR3 loop: CASSEDRRGPAGRFF. In DNA, the CDR3 is TGCGCCAGCAGTGAAGATAGGCGAGGCCCTGCCGGTCGGTTCTTC. V gene TRBV10-1 combines with J gene TRBJ2-1; D remains ambiguous. From germline, CDR1 is WNHNN and CDR2 SYGVQD (reference sequence). The CDR3 consists of 15 residues. V was pared by 3 bases and J by 15 bases, with 24 bases between.

In this sample, this clonotype turned up many times. This rearrangement joins TRBV12-3 or TRBV12-4 to TRBJ2-5; D assignment may be TRBD1 or TRBD2 (6 bases each). Trimming shortened V by 2 bases and J by 5 bases, and 15 bases separated the two germline ends. The CDR3 loop spans 15 amino acids. CDR3 DNA: TGTGCCAGCAGTTTAAGGTCGGGAGACAGGGAGACCCAGTACTTC. Its protein is CASSLRSGDRETQYF.

This clonotype was counted ten times or more. The chain combines TRBV11-1 with TRBJ2-3; no definite D call. The ends were cut back, 3 bases at V and 2 bases at J, with 9 bases in the middle. This CDR3 contains 14 residues. The germline V gene encodes CDR1 SGHAT and CDR2 FQDESV (reference sequence). The CDR3: CASSFLTATDTQYF. CDR3 bases: TGTGCCAGCAGCTTTCTGACCGCCACAGATACGCAGTATTTT.

This clonotype was seen more than once but under ten times. The chain carries TRBV28 and TRBJ1-5; 8 bases line up with TRBD1. The ends lost 8 bases at V and 3 bases at J; junction bases unmatched: 3. The germline CDR1 and CDR2 sequences are MDHEN and SYDVKM. The CDR3 spans 13 residues. CDR3 DNA sequence: TGTGCCAGCCAGGACAGGGACAATCAGCCCCAGCATTTT. Translating gives CASQDRDNQPQHF.

The rearrangement joins TRBV6-1 to TRBJ2-4; D gene uncertain. The germline gives CDR1 MNHNS, CDR2 SASEGT. The CDR3 consists of 12 residues. With 6 bases removed from V and 8 bases from J, the gap between germline ends came to 11 bases. In DNA form, the CDR3 reads TGTGCCAGCAGCGACAATTCAGACATTCAGTACTTC. Translating it yields CASSDNSDIQYF.

This clonotype was counted a few times. The CDR3 loop is CASSSQPSSYEQYF. As DNA, the CDR3 is TGCGCCAGCAGCTCGCAGCCGAGTTCCTACGAGCAGTACTTC. This chain joins TRBV5-1 and TRBJ2-7; D not resolved. The V gene's germline CDR1 is SGHRS and CDR2 YFSETQ. The CDR3 contains 14 residues. V shed 3 bases and J shed 1 base, with 11 bases lying between them.

The chain is built from TRBV5-1 and TRBJ1-2; D is unclear. Between the trimmed V and J ends, which lost 1 base and 4 bases, there was a span of 8 bases. Germline lookup yields CDR1 SGHRS and CDR2 YFSETQ. This CDR3 is built from 13 residues. This chain's CDR3 is CASSLNRVYGYTF. Here the CDR3 DNA reads TGCGCCAGCAGCTTGAACAGAGTCTATGGCTACACCTTC.

The DNA of the CDR3 is TGTGCCAGCAGACTAGAAGAGGGGATATACAATGAGCAGTTCTTC. Residues: CASRLEEGIYNEQFF. The chain is built from TRBV6-1 and TRBJ2-1, with D tentatively TRBD1 or TRBD2 (5 bases each). This CDR3 comprises 15 residues. The V gene's germline CDR1 is MNHNS and CDR2 SASEGT. V shed 6 bases and J shed 4 bases, with 16 bases lying between them.

This clonotype has at least ten counts. The CDR3 protein is CASTQDYGNEQFF. Here the CDR3 DNA reads TGTGCCAGCACTCAGGACTACGGCAATGAGCAGTTCTTC. The chain has TRBV28 and TRBJ2-1; possible D gene TRBD2, 6 bases. The CDR3 length is 13 residues. V was trimmed by 7 bases and J by 6 bases, leaving 13 bases between them. Per germline, CDR1 MDHEN and CDR2 SYDVKM. Combining the CDR3 with reference TRBV28 and TRBJ2-1 gives the whole variable domain DVKVTQSSRYLVKRTGEKVFLECVQDMDHENMFWYRQDPGLGLRLIYFSYDVKMKEKGDIPEGYSVSREKKERFSLILESASTNQTSMYLCASTQDYGNEQFFGPGTRLTVL.

This clonotype appeared a few times. CDR3: CAISEALREVNQETQYF. The CDR3 DNA follows: TGTGCCATCAGTGAAGCTCTGCGGGAGGTAAACCAAGAGACCCAGTACTTC. The chain joins TRBV10-3 to TRBJ2-5; TRBD2 matches 8 bases. Germline values: CDR1 ENHRY, CDR2 SYGVKD. CDR3 length: 17 residues. The V gene end was trimmed by 3 bases and the J gene end by 0 bases; junction bases not matched to a gene: 9.